Sequencing of this T cell receptor beta chain was carried out in a study of T cells in Graves' hyperthyroidism and ophthalmopathy (dated by TCRdb to about 2019). General notes on the study: Peripheral blood samples were taken at the time of initial diagnosis, prior to any treatment. To identify distinguishing TCR V-J signatures, a discovery cohort of around 98 patients was used, comprising some 43 with Graves' ophthalmopathy and 57 with stable Graves' hyperthyroidism. Prospective prediction of ophthalmopathy was tested in an independent validation cohort consisting of 18 hyperthyroidism patients and 15 or so patients who later progressed to ophthalmopathy. The approximately 100 discovery patients were divided at random into training and test sets in a 7:3 ratio. In six Graves' hyperthyroidism patients, the study also compared T-cell repertoires from thyroid tissue with T-cell repertoires from blood. Following sampling, methimazole starting at 30 mg daily was given to hyperthyroidism patients, and high-dose intravenous methylprednisolone was given to ophthalmopathy patients. The paper reports TCR Vbeta CDR3 sequencing of fewer than 150 peripheral blood samples: 43 ophthalmopathy, fewer than 85 hyperthyroidism and some 17 progressor patients. Overall study results and their limits: A 13 V-J signature model separated ophthalmopathy from stable hyperthyroidism, with over 85% sensitivity and roughly 84% specificity in cross-validation and 80%/75% in testing. Sample size was not statistically predetermined, and investigators were not blinded to group allocation. During validation, the model predicted progression to ophthalmopathy a median of around six months ahead of onset, with around 70% sensitivity and less than 85% specificity. Blood samples also contained most of the expanded thyroid clonotypes (frequency above 0.001), which suggests that blood repertoires may reflect thyroid immune responses.

Comment on this clonotype: Its target antigen remains unknown. No much larger clone exists at a distance of one base, and base qualities are not known.

Ophthalmopathy patients had moderately to severely active disease, Clinical Activity Score of at least 3, NOSPECS grade of at least 4, and duration under 3 months. The study excluded patients with uncontrolled infections, other autoimmune diseases, pregnancy or lactation. Diagnoses were established on the basis of clinical symptoms, serum thyroxine and TRAb, thyroid ultrasound, and orbital computed tomography. PBMCs were separated from approximately 10 ml of fresh peripheral blood using Ficoll-Paque density gradient centrifugation. Total RNA was extracted with Trizol reagent, and quality was checked on an Agilent 2100 Bioanalyzer. The TCR beta CDR3 regions were amplified from the RNA transcripts. A first-round RT-PCR of the TCR CDR3 used the HTBI primer set with the Qiagen OneStep RT-PCR kit. Libraries were constructed in a second round of multiplex PCR, after which size selection and purification were performed. Libraries were sequenced paired-end with 100 bp reads on an Illumina HiSeq2000. In the paper's pipeline: Raw data were processed with SOAPnuke, discarding reads with adapters, uncalled bases, mean Phred below 15, or no exact constant-primer or identifier match. High-quality paired reads were merged with COPE v1.2.5, and unique nucleotide sequences were defined as clonotypes. MiTCR v1.1 was used to align clonotypes to the IMGT TRBV, TRBD and TRBJ reference segments. Analysis was restricted to V-J combinations with a frequency above 0.0001, which covered about 99% of repertoires. The TCS score was defined as the ratio of F50 (clonal expansion) to E x V (chaos), calculated using BLOSUM62-based TCRdist between CDR3 peptides within each V-J. Welch's t-statistics and random forest reduced 500 to 650 V-J features to 13, which were used in a naive Bayes classifier (R e1071). TCRdb itself trimmed the public reads at Q25 with fastp, ran MiXCR and retained productive beta chains. Identical CDR3 proteins give one entry, which carries the most common genes and DNA. The V and J calls reflect TCRdb's pipeline rather than the authors' work. A total of under 500,000 distinct CDR3 sequences appear in this sample, more than 12% of them only once. Around 30% of the sample rests with the top ten.

V sheds 0 bases and J sheds 3 bases, leaving 14 bases between their ends. The CDR3, cysteine through phenylalanine, is 17 amino acids long. The kept DNA is CDR3 alone, 51 bases in frame from the first base. From the germline V gene, CDR1 is ENHRY and CDR2 is SYGVKD. The rearrangement combines TRBV10-3 with TRBJ2-2; the D gene lacks a confident call. Sequencing used blood. The receptor's source is a man over 45 with Graves' ophthalmopathy. The DNA sequence is given as TGTGCCATCAGTGAGTCTCCTTTTTCGTTGGACACCGGGGAGCTGTTTTTT. Translated, it reads CAISESPFSLDTGELFF.